This T cell receptor (beta chain) stems from a study of radiotherapy plus CTLA-4 blockade in lung cancer. Background on the study: Of the patients, 15% to 20% showed objective responses and about 30% attained disease control.

Points on this clone: Antigen unknown.

Clones were sequenced by immunoSEQ multiplex PCR, and TCRdb holds only the in-frame ones, with some missing. There are fewer than 90,000 clones in the sample; roughly four fifths occur only once, and under 0.85% lies in the top ten. It was focal radiation plus CTLA-4 blockade with ipilimumab that patients with chemo-refractory metastatic non-small-cell lung cancer received. Study outcomes and limitations: TCR clones from tumors expanded in blood after radiotherapy plus ipilimumab.

The germline gives CDR1 MDHEN, CDR2 SYDVKM. V dropped 5 bases and J dropped 6 bases, with 10 bases sitting between them. This CDR3 is built from 13 residues. Sample: peripheral blood, taken from a patient treated with radiotherapy plus ipilimumab. This clonotype was sampled from a human donor with non-small cell lung cancer who had stable disease on radiotherapy plus ipilimumab. The chain links TRBV28 to TRBJ2-2; D uncertain. The CDR3 DNA reads as TGTGCCAGCAGTCCACATTCCCCCGGGGAGCTGTTTTTT. It specifies CASSPHSPGELFF.